This TCR beta chain was found in a study of long-term antiretroviral therapy in people with HIV. Researchers ran immunoSEQ v3.0 at survey level. Generated by immunoSEQ multiplex PCR, the TCRdb table keeps only in-frame clones and is missing some. The sample lists roughly 44,000 clones, about 95% occurring once. The CDR3 contains 16 residues. The V gene end was trimmed by 1 base and the J gene end by 5 bases; junction bases not matched to a gene: 3. Germline CDR1 reads SNHLY; CDR2 reads FYNNEI. V gene TRBV2 combines with J gene TRBJ1-6; 9 bases agree with TRBD1. Sequenced here: unsorted PBMCs, sampled 3.7 years after starting antiretroviral therapy. The origin of this receptor is a woman in her forties or fifties with HIV. CDR3 nucleotides: TGTGCCAGCAGTGAAGGGGACAGGGCGAATAATTCACCCCTCCACTTT. Its translation is CASSEGDRANNSPLHF.